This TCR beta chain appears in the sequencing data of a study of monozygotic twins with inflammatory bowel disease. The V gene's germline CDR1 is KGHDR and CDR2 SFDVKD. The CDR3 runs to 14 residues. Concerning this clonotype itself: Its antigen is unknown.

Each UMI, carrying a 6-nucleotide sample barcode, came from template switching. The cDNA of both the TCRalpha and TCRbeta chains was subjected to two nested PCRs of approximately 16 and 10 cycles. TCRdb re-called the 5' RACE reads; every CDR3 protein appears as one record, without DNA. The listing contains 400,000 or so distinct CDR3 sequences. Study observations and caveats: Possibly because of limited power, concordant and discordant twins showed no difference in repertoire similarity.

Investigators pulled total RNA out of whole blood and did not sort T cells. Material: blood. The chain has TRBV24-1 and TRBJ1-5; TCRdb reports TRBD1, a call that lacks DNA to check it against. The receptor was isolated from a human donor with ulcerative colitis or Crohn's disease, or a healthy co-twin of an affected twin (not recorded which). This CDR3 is CATRGTGEHQPQHF.